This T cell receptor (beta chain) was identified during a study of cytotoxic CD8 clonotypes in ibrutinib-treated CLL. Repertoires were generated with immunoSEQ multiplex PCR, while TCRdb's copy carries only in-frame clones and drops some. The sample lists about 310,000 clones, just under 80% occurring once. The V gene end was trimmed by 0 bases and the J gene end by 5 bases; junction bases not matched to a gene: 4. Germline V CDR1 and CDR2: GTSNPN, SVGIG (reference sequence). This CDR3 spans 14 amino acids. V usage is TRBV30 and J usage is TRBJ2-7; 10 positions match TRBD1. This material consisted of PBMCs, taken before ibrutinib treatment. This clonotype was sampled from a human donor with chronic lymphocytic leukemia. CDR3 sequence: CAWSVYGTGDEQYF. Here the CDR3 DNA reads TGTGCCTGGAGTGTATACGGGACAGGGGACGAGCAGTACTTC.